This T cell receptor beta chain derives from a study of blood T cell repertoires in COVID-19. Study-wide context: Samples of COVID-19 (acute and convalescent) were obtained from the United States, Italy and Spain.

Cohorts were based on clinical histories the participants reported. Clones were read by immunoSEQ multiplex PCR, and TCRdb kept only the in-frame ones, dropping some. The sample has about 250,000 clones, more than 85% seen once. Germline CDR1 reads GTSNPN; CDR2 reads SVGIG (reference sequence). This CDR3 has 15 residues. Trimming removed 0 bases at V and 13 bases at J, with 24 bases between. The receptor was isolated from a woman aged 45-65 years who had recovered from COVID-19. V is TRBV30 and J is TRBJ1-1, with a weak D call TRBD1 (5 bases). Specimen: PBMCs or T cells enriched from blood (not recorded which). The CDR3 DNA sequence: TGTGCCTGGAGTGTACGTTCTACAGGTTCCGGGACTGGTTTCTTT. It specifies CAWSVRSTGSGTGFF.